These 24 T cell receptor beta chains were sequenced from one sample in a study of T cell responses to AZD1222 COVID-19 vaccine. Here immunoSEQ multiplex PCR was the method, and the copy in TCRdb shows in-frame clones only, minus some. Of 100,000 to 120,000 clones listed, roughly 90% were seen once; the top ten hold over 1.5%. Source: peripheral blood, taken on day 0 of AZD1222 vaccination. The receptors originated from an adult in good health.

At least ten counts were recorded for this clone. The chain carries TRBV19 and TRBJ2-1; D uncertain. The CDR3 has 17 amino acids. Per germline, CDR1 LNHDA and CDR2 SQIVND (reference sequence). V gave up 5 bases and J gave up 2 bases, with 19 bases separating them. As DNA, the CDR3 is TGTGCCAGTAGTCGTACCGAAACATCGACGGCCTACAATGAGCAGTTCTTC. Translated: CASSRTETSTAYNEQFF.

This clone was found once. The chain combines TRBV30 with TRBJ1-6, with TRBD1 as a possible D gene (5 bases). The CDR3 loop spans 15 amino acids. Per germline, CDR1 GTSNPN and CDR2 SVGIG (reference sequence). Deletions cut 1 base from V and 6 bases from J, with 13 bases between. DNA for the CDR3: TGTGCCTGGAGTGGCCCGGGACCAAGTAATTCACCCCTCCACTTT. Translating gives CAWSGPGPSNSPLHF.

This chain links TRBV7-9 with TRBJ1-2; D call uncertain. The germline V gene has CDR1 SEHNR and CDR2 FQNEAQ (reference sequence). The CDR3 totals 14 residues. The V and J ends lost 5 bases and 8 bases respectively, with 18 bases between them. The CDR3 DNA is TGTGCCAGCAGCCTCGGACGGCCCGTAAACGGCTACACCTTC. Protein sequence: CASSLGRPVNGYTF.

The chain combines TRBV5-6 with TRBJ2-1; no definite D call. V lost 5 bases and J lost 8, with 8 bases in between. Germline CDR1 SGHDT, CDR2 YYEEEE. The CDR3 spans 11 residues. The CDR3 region is CASSRWDEQFF. The DNA of the CDR3 is TGTGCCAGCAGTAGGTGGGATGAGCAGTTCTTC.

The gene calls are TRBV4-1 and TRBJ1-4, with D unresolved. Germline CDR1 and CDR2: MGHRA and YSYEKL. V dropped 4 bases and J dropped 3 bases, with 12 bases sitting between them. The CDR3 totals 15 residues. The CDR3 is CASSPRGGPNEKLFF. The CDR3 DNA sequence: TGCGCCAGCAGCCCCCGAGGTGGGCCTAATGAAAAACTGTTTTTT.

This rearrangement joins TRBV4-1 to TRBJ2-2; D uncertain. Trimming took off 1 base at V and 4 bases at J, with 4 bases between the two ends. The CDR3 extends over 13 amino acids. Looked up from germline, CDR1 is MGHRA and CDR2 is YSYEKL. CDR3 region: CASSQGITGELFF. In nucleotides, the CDR3 is TGCGCCAGCAGCCAAGGGATCACCGGGGAGCTGTTTTTT.

The chain joins TRBV5-1 to TRBJ1-2; TRBD1 matches 10 bases. CDR1 is SGHRS and CDR2 is YFSETQ in the germline V gene. Losses at the gene ends were 4 bases for V and 3 bases for J; bases not matched to a gene: 9. This CDR3 has 16 residues. The CDR3 sequence is CASSNRPTGGDYGYTF. In DNA, the CDR3 is TGCGCCAGCAGCAACCGACCGACAGGGGGCGACTATGGCTACACCTTC.

This clone has only one observation. The rearrangement links TRBV5-1 to TRBJ2-1, with a weak D call TRBD1 (5 bases). V was shortened by 1 base and J by 5 bases, with 7 bases between the two germline ends. The CDR3 spans 13 residues. Germline CDR1 is SGHRS and CDR2 is YFSETQ. The CDR3 DNA reads as TGCGCCAGCAGCTTGTTGGACAACAATGAGCAGTTCTTC. Amino acids: CASSLLDNNEQFF.

CDR3 in amino acids: CASSQSQGALGDTEAFF. As DNA, the CDR3 is TGCGCCAGCAGCCAAAGCCAGGGGGCACTGGGGGACACTGAAGCTTTCTTT. The chain couples TRBV4-1 to TRBJ1-1; 8 bases match TRBD1. The CDR3 consists of 17 residues. In germline, CDR1 is MGHRA, CDR2 YSYEKL. With V trimmed by 2 bases and J by 3 bases, 11 bases remained unmatched.

The chain combines TRBV6-1 with TRBJ2-3; D may be TRBD2 (5 bases). This CDR3 is 14 amino acids long. Germline V gene sequence: CDR1 MNHNS, CDR2 SASEGT. The germline V and J ends were trimmed by 3 bases and 2 bases, with 9 bases remaining between them. CDR3 nucleotides: TGTGCCAGCAGTGATACAGCGGACACAGATACGCAGTATTTT. This sequence encodes CASSDTADTDTQYF.

V and J are TRBV28 and TRBJ1-1; D not certain. CDR1 MDHEN and CDR2 SYDVKM come from the germline V gene. Trimming shortened V by 6 bases and J by 1 base, and 9 bases separated the two germline ends. This CDR3 has 13 residues. The CDR3 nucleotides are TGTGCCAGCAGAGGTCGGCCGAACACTGAAGCTTTCTTT. Its translation is CASRGRPNTEAFF.

CDR3 sequence reads: CASSLGTVSEAFF. The CDR3 DNA follows: TGTGCCAGCAGTCTCGGGACAGTCTCTGAAGCTTTCTTT. V is TRBV27 and J is TRBJ1-1; 7 positions match TRBD1. V shed 5 bases and J 6 bases; nucleotides not matched to a gene: 6. Germline V gene data show CDR1 as MNHEY and CDR2 as SMNVEV (reference sequence). The CDR3 totals 13 residues.

The chain carries TRBV10-2 and TRBJ1-4; D unclear. Trimming removed 8 bases at V and 7 bases at J, with 14 bases between. Germline V gene lookup returns CDR1 WSHSY and CDR2 SAAADI. This CDR3 contains 13 residues. The CDR3 DNA reads TGCGCCAGCCAGGCAAATAGGGCTGAAAAACTGTTTTTT. Residues: CASQANRAEKLFF.

The chain is built from TRBV2 and TRBJ2-7, with D uncertain. The CDR3 is 12 amino acids. The germline V gene has CDR1 SNHLY and CDR2 FYNNEI. V was pared by 2 bases and J by 6 bases, with 8 bases between. CDR3 region: CASSEWAGEQYF. Here the CDR3 DNA reads TGTGCCAGCAGTGAATGGGCAGGCGAGCAGTACTTC. Looking up the rest from reference TRBV2 and TRBJ2-7 gives the full variable domain: EPEVTQTPSHQVTQMGQEVILRCVPISNHLYFYWYRQILGQKVEFLVSFYNNEISEKSEIFDDQFSVERPDGSNFTLKIRSTKLEDSAMYFCASSEWAGEQYFGPGTRLTVT.

The sample holds one count of this clone. The gene calls are TRBV6-5 and TRBJ1-6, with D tentatively TRBD1 (5 bases). The V gene lost 7 bases and the J gene lost 0 bases, with 10 bases spanning the gap. The CDR3 covers 15 residues. The germline V gene encodes CDR1 MNHEY and CDR2 SVGAGI. In DNA form, the CDR3 reads TGTGCCAGCACGTTTGACAGCTCCTATAATTCACCCCTCCACTTT. This sequence encodes CASTFDSSYNSPLHF.

This chain links TRBV13 with TRBJ1-6; possibly TRBD1 for D (5 bases). The length of the CDR3 is 15 residues. Germline CDR1 reads PRHDT; CDR2 reads FYEKMQ (reference sequence). With 5 bases removed from V and 7 bases from J, the gap between germline ends came to 15 bases. This CDR3 is CASSREAGKNSPLHF. CDR3 nucleotides: TGTGCCAGCAGCCGCGAAGCAGGGAAGAATTCACCCCTCCACTTT. The full variable domain, in which reference TRBV13 and TRBJ1-6 provide the parts outside the CDR3, is AAGVIQSPRHLIKEKRETATLKCYPIPRHDTVYWYQQGPGQDPQFLISFYEKMQSDKGSIPDRFSAQQFSDYHSELNMSSLELGDSALYFCASSREAGKNSPLHFGNGTRLTVT.

The V gene is TRBV3-1 (or the pseudogene TRBV3-2), the J gene TRBJ1-1, with TRBD1 identical over 8 bases. Trimming took 0 bases from V and 4 from J; bases not matched to a gene: 4. CDR3 size: 15 residues. Germline V CDR1 and CDR2: LGHDT, YNNKEL (reference sequence). CDR3 in DNA: TGTGCCAGCAGCCAAGACCCAGGGGGCCTCACTGAAGCTTTCTTT. Translating gives CASSQDPGGLTEAFF.

CDR3 amino acids: CASSLAVLGATEAFF. The CDR3 region has the DNA TGTGCCAGCAGCTTAGCGGTACTCGGAGCCACTGAAGCTTTCTTT. The V call is TRBV7-9, the J call TRBJ1-1; the D is unclear. This CDR3 is built from 15 residues. Trimming took off 0 bases at V and 4 bases at J, with 12 bases between the two ends. Germline V gene sequence: CDR1 SEHNR, CDR2 FQNEAQ (reference sequence).

The V and J genes are TRBV10-2 and TRBJ1-2; no definite D call. The CDR3 length is 13 residues. V was trimmed by 3 bases and J by 3 bases, leaving 8 bases between them. Germline V gene sequence: CDR1 WSHSY, CDR2 SAAADI. The CDR3 sequence is CASSDAQDYGYTF. DNA for the CDR3: TGCGCCAGCAGTGATGCGCAGGACTATGGCTACACCTTC.

V is TRBV5-5 and J is TRBJ1-3; TRBD1 agrees at 7 bases. This CDR3 is 13 amino acids long. Germline assignment: CDR1 SGHKS and CDR2 YYEKEE (reference sequence). Trimming at V came to 1 base and at J to 6 bases, leaving 1 base not matched to a gene. CDR3: CASSLQGVNTIYF. In nucleotides, the CDR3 is TGTGCCAGCAGCTTGCAGGGGGTAAACACCATATATTTT.

This sequence joins TRBV15 and TRBJ2-7, with TRBD1 matching 8 bases. V lost 5 bases and J lost 6; bases outside the gene matches: 15. Germline loops: CDR1 LNHNV, CDR2 YYDKDF (reference sequence). The CDR3 is made up of 16 amino acids. CDR3 DNA sequence: TGTGCCACCAGCCCCCGGAGGGCAGGGGGCCAGGGCGAGCAGTACTTC. Its translation is CATSPRRAGGQGEQYF.

The V call is TRBV7-2, the J call TRBJ1-2, with 8 bases aligning to TRBD1. The ends lost 1 base at V and 3 bases at J; junction bases unmatched: 4. The germline V gene has CDR1 SGHTA and CDR2 FQGNSA. The CDR3 length is 15 residues. The chain's CDR3 is CASSLEAGGYYGYTF. The CDR3 coding sequence is TGTGCCAGCAGCTTAGAGGCAGGGGGCTACTATGGCTACACCTTC. Filled out from reference TRBV7-2 and TRBJ1-2, the complete variable domain reads GAGVSQSPSNKVTEKGKDVELRCDPISGHTALYWYRQSLGQGLEFLIYFQGNSAPDKSGLPSDRFSAERTGGSVSTLTIQRTQQEDSAVYLCASSLEAGGYYGYTFGSGTRLTVV.

The chain recombines TRBV5-5 with TRBJ2-5; the D gene is possibly TRBD1 (5 bases). The CDR3 extends over 12 amino acids. V lost 7 bases and J 5 bases, leaving 12 bases between the germline ends. Germline V CDR1 and CDR2: SGHKS, YYEKEE (reference sequence). The CDR3 DNA is TGTGCCAGCCAAGCGAAGGGGGAGACCCAGTACTTC. As protein: CASQAKGETQYF.

V usage is TRBV3-1 (or the pseudogene TRBV3-2) and J usage is TRBJ1-3; D gene unclear. The CDR3 runs to 15 residues. Trimming cost V 3 bases and J 0 bases, with 9 bases left between them. CDR1 and CDR2 (germline): LGHDT, YNNKEL (reference sequence). This CDR3 reads CASSQDRPSGNTIYF. CDR3 nucleotides: TGTGCCAGCAGCCAGGACCGGCCCTCTGGAAACACCATATATTTT.